One sample yielded the 27 T cell receptor beta chains listed below, sequenced in a study of CD8 T cells in ankylosing spondylitis. TCRdb reanalysed the 5' RACE reads using MiXCR and keeps one entry per CDR3 protein. The sample lists 250,000 or so distinct CDR3 sequences; approximately 20% were seen once. The material sequenced was blood, either unsorted or a sorted T cell fraction (not recorded which). The receptors here all came from a male donor with ankylosing spondylitis or in good health (not recorded which).

The chain uses TRBV29-1 and TRBJ2-2; D is perhaps TRBD2 (6 bases). Trimming stripped 0 bases from V and 6 bases from J, with 14 bases between. This CDR3 spans 15 amino acids. Germline values: CDR1 SQVTM, CDR2 ANQGSEA. CDR3: CSVEDHGSLAGELFF. The DNA of the CDR3 is TGCAGCGTTGAAGATCACGGGAGCCTGGCCGGGGAGCTGTTTTTT.

Only a few counts were recorded for this clonotype. The chain couples TRBV12-3 or TRBV12-4 to TRBJ2-3; 7 nucleotides line up with TRBD2. The CDR3 has 15 residues. J lost 6 bases, V lost 5 bases, and 11 bases had no gene match. In nucleotides, the CDR3 is TGTGCCAGCAGTCCGGGGGGAGGGCCGGGGGATACGCAGTATTTT. This translates into CASSPGGGPGDTQYF.

This clonotype was recorded at least ten times. The rearrangement links TRBV6-2 or TRBV6-3 to TRBJ2-3; D may be TRBD2 (5 bases). Germline-derived CDR1 and CDR2 are MNHEY and SVGEGT. The germline V and J ends were trimmed by 0 bases and 1 base, with 17 bases remaining between them. The CDR3 consists of 18 residues. The CDR3 here is CASSYSIEGSKGTDTQYF. For the CDR3, the DNA is TGTGCCAGCAGTTACTCTATAGAGGGTAGCAAAGGCACAGATACGCAGTATTTT.

This clonotype was observed a handful of times. The chain has TRBV7-9 and TRBJ2-7; D unclear. Trimming removed 5 bases from V and 4 bases from J, with 12 bases in between. The CDR3 length is 13 residues. Germline loops: CDR1 SEHNR, CDR2 FQNEAQ (reference sequence). The CDR3 protein is CASSETNNYEQYF. The CDR3, as DNA: TGTGCCAGCAGCGAAACTAATAATTACGAGCAGTACTTC.

The chain carries TRBV3-1 and TRBJ2-7, with TRBD2 matching over 7 bases. Losses at the gene ends were 0 bases for V and 1 base for J; bases not matched to a gene: 6. CDR3 length: 16 residues. CDR1 is LGHDT and CDR2 is YNNKEL in the germline V gene (reference sequence). CDR3 in DNA: TGTGCCAGCAGCCAAGAGCTAGCGGAGGGGTCCTACGAGCAGTACTTC. This translates into CASSQELAEGSYEQYF.

This clonotype was counted ten times or more. The gene calls are TRBV29-1 and TRBJ2-7, with D uncertain. Trimming removed 2 bases from V and 5 bases from J, with 13 bases in between. This CDR3 comprises 13 residues. Germline CDR1 reads SQVTM; CDR2 reads ANQGSEA. CDR3 coding DNA: TGCAGCGTTGAAAACTTGGGGTCCCACGAGCAGTACTTC. This translates into CSVENLGSHEQYF.

The sample holds a few counts of this clonotype. This chain joins TRBV12-3 or TRBV12-4 and TRBJ2-1; 9 bases map to TRBD2. The CDR3 is 17 amino acids. V lost 2 bases and J lost 12; bases outside the gene matches: 17. The CDR3 loop is CASSLSHGLASRDPQFF. CDR3 nucleotide sequence: TGTGCCAGCAGTTTATCCCACGGACTAGCGTCCCGGGATCCGCAGTTCTTC.

This clonotype appeared a few times. This sequence joins TRBV18 and TRBJ2-7; either TRBD1 or TRBD2 may supply D (5 bases each). V was clipped by 3 bases and J by 3 bases, with 15 bases between them. Germline values: CDR1 KGHSH, CDR2 LQKENI. This CDR3 has 15 amino acids. The CDR3 region is CASSPGPSLFYEQYF. The CDR3 coding sequence is TGTGCCAGCTCACCGGGACCGTCTCTTTTCTACGAGCAGTACTTC.

This clonotype was counted only a few times. DNA for the CDR3: TGTGCCAGCAGTTACTCGATGGACAGGGATCTAGCGGGAGAGCCCCTTTCCTACAATGAGCAGTTCTTC. Amino acids: CASSYSMDRDLAGEPLSYNEQFF. The J gene is TRBJ2-1, the V gene TRBV6-2 or TRBV6-3; 10 bases map to TRBD2. Per germline, CDR1 MNHEY and CDR2 SVGEGT. The CDR3 contains 23 residues. The V gene end was trimmed by 0 bases and the J gene end by 1 base; junction bases not matched to a gene: 21.

The rearrangement links TRBV4-1 to TRBJ2-7, with TRBD2 matching over 7 bases. The germline V gene encodes CDR1 MGHRA and CDR2 YSYEKL. Trimming cost V 1 base and J 4 bases; bases outside gene matches: 4. CDR3 length: 14 amino acids. CDR3 region: CASSQVTLAYEQYF. CDR3 coding DNA: TGCGCCAGCAGCCAAGTTACACTAGCGTACGAGCAGTACTTC.

This chain links TRBV25-1 with TRBJ2-5; tentatively, D is TRBD1 or TRBD2 (5 bases each). V was clipped by 3 bases and J by 0 bases, with 8 bases between them. Germline loops: CDR1 MGHDK, CDR2 SYGVNS. The CDR3 has 14 residues. The DNA for the CDR3 is TGTGCCAGCAGTGATGAGGGGTACCAAGAGACCCAGTACTTC. This translates into CASSDEGYQETQYF. Full variable domain (missing parts from reference TRBV25-1 and TRBJ2-5): EADIYQTPRYLVIGTGKKITLECSQTMGHDKMYWYQQDPGMELHLIHYSYGVNSTEKGDLSSESTVSRIRTEHFPLTLESARPSHTSQYLCASSDEGYQETQYFGPGTRLLVL.

The genes are TRBV5-5 and TRBJ2-5; D possibly uses TRBD1 or TRBD2 (5 bases each). This CDR3 contains 16 residues. Germline assignment: CDR1 SGHKS and CDR2 YYEKEE (reference sequence). V was shortened by 3 bases and J by 5 bases, with 20 bases between the two germline ends. The CDR3 nucleotides read TGTGCCAGCAGCTCTTGGGTCAGAGGGCCAGGGGAGACCCAGTACTTC. Protein product: CASSSWVRGPGETQYF.

Remarks on this clonotype: A single base separates this from a much larger clone, so it may be a read error. This rearrangement joins TRBV7-9 to TRBJ2-7; D is possibly TRBD2 (5 bases). Deletions cut 4 bases from V and 5 bases from J, with 6 bases between. This CDR3 has 11 amino acids. Germline assignment: CDR1 SEHNR and CDR2 FQNEAQ (reference sequence). CDR3 in amino acids: CASSYGDEQYF. The CDR3, as DNA: TGTGCCAGCAGCTACGGGGACGAGCAGTACTTC.

This clonotype was counted only a few times. V usage is TRBV14 and J usage is TRBJ2-7; no clear D gene. The V end was cut by 0 bases, the J end by 2 bases, with 11 bases between. There are 15 residues in the CDR3. Per germline, CDR1 SGHDN and CDR2 FVKESK. The CDR3 spells CASSQDVLATYEQYF. CDR3 nucleotides: TGTGCCAGCAGCCAAGATGTATTGGCAACCTACGAGCAGTACTTC.

The chain joins TRBV7-3 to TRBJ2-1, with D possibly being TRBD2 (6 bases). Germline lookup yields CDR1 SGHTA and CDR2 FQGTGA. The CDR3 has 19 residues. Trimming pared 0 bases from V and 2 bases from J, leaving 20 bases between. CDR3 nucleotides: TGTGCCAGCAGCTTAACAGGCGGGGAAGCCGGGACTGCCTACAATGAGCAGTTCTTC. Translating it yields CASSLTGGEAGTAYNEQFF.

This clonotype appeared many times. The chain recombines TRBV29-1 with TRBJ2-3; D is unresolved. The germline V gene encodes CDR1 SQVTM and CDR2 ANQGSEA. Between the trimmed V and J ends, which lost 4 bases and 3 bases, there was a span of 2 bases. The CDR3 totals 10 residues. The CDR3 coding sequence is TGCAGCGTTGGGACAGATACGCAGTATTTT. It translates to CSVGTDTQYF.

The chain uses TRBV28 and TRBJ2-7, with D perhaps matching TRBD2 (6 bases). This CDR3 contains 18 residues. Trimming stripped 2 bases from V and 1 base from J, with 21 bases between. Per the germline V gene, CDR1 is MDHEN and CDR2 is SYDVKM. CDR3 bases: TGTGCCAGCAGTTTAAATGGAGACCGGGAGTCGGGGTCCTACGAGCAGTACTTC. Translation: CASSLNGDRESGSYEQYF.

The rearrangement links TRBV7-3 to TRBJ2-1, with no clear D. CDR1 and CDR2 (germline): SGHTA, FQGTGA. The CDR3 spans 15 residues. V dropped 5 bases and J dropped 0 bases, with 11 bases sitting between them. The CDR3 nucleotides read TGTGCCAGCAGCCCCGTTGAGAGCTCCTACAATGAGCAGTTCTTC. Translated: CASSPVESSYNEQFF.

This clonotype was seen a few times. The V gene is TRBV7-2, the J gene TRBJ2-1, with 7 bases identical to TRBD2. J gave up 5 bases and V 2 bases, and 9 bases lay outside the gene matches. CDR1 and CDR2 from the germline V gene are SGHTA and FQGNSA. The CDR3 contains 16 residues. CDR3 sequence: CASSLSPASGHNEQFF. CDR3 DNA sequence: TGTGCCAGCAGCTTATCGCCGGCTAGCGGCCACAATGAGCAGTTCTTC.

V is TRBV5-1 and J is TRBJ2-2; TRBD2 aligns across 9 bases. This CDR3 has 18 residues. Germline CDR1 is SGHRS and CDR2 is YFSETQ. Trimming at V came to 1 base and at J to 2 bases, leaving 9 bases not matched to a gene. The CDR3 sequence: CASSLYIPTSGNTGELFF. The DNA of the CDR3 is TGCGCCAGCAGCTTGTATATTCCGACTAGCGGAAACACCGGGGAGCTGTTTTTT.

At least ten counts were recorded for this clonotype. The chain uses TRBV6-5 and TRBJ2-1; D uncertain. From germline, CDR1 is MNHEY and CDR2 SVGAGI. The germline V and J ends were trimmed by 2 bases and 5 bases, with 1 base remaining between them. The CDR3 has 11 amino acids. In DNA, the CDR3 is TGTGCCAGCAGTTACCACAATGAGCAGTTCTTC. Protein sequence: CASSYHNEQFF.

The chain links TRBV6-5 to TRBJ2-4; D not resolved. The CDR3 contains 13 residues. Germline V gene lookup returns CDR1 MNHEY and CDR2 SVGAGI. Trimming removed 0 bases at V and 13 bases at J, with 13 bases between. In DNA, the CDR3 is TGTGCCAGCAGTTACTCGAAGTCGCGACGGCAGTACTTC. Protein: CASSYSKSRRQYF.

The rearrangement links TRBV12-3 or TRBV12-4 to TRBJ2-7; no firm D call. The V end was cut by 3 bases, the J end by 5 bases, with 8 bases between. CDR3 length: 12 amino acids. The DNA of the CDR3 is TGTGCCAGCAGTTTCAGGTTGGACGAGCAGTACTTC. Protein: CASSFRLDEQYF.

This clonotype was counted ten times or more. This chain uses TRBV4-3 with TRBJ1-5; D gene uncertain. Germline lookup yields CDR1 LGHNA and CDR2 YSLEER. CDR3 length equals 16 residues. Deletions cut 0 bases from V and 5 bases from J, with 14 bases between. CDR3 bases: TGCGCCAGCAGCCAAGAAGTGTACCCATTGGATCAGCCCCAGCATTTT. This encodes CASSQEVYPLDQPQHF.

This clonotype has more than one count but fewer than ten. This rearrangement joins TRBV12-3 or TRBV12-4 to TRBJ1-5; TRBD1 might be the D (6 bases). This CDR3 has 14 amino acids. V dropped 5 bases and J dropped 9 bases, with 17 bases sitting between them. The CDR3 protein is CASSPYREGRPQHF. As DNA, the CDR3 is TGTGCCAGCAGTCCCTACAGGGAGGGTCGGCCCCAGCATTTT.

This clonotype was found a few times. The V call is TRBV14, the J call TRBJ2-1, with 10 bases aligning to TRBD2. This CDR3 contains 16 residues. Germline CDR1 reads SGHDN; CDR2 reads FVKESK. J lost 3 bases, V lost 3 bases, and 5 bases had no gene match. The CDR3: CASSQVAGGHYNEQFF. CDR3 bases: TGTGCCAGCAGCCAGGTAGCGGGAGGACACTACAATGAGCAGTTCTTC.

In its sample, this clonotype was seen a few times. The CDR3 reads CAISTEWRNTGELFF. The CDR3 nucleotides read TGTGCCATCAGTACCGAGTGGAGGAACACCGGGGAGCTGTTTTTT. The J gene is TRBJ2-2, the V gene TRBV10-3, with D unresolved. Looked up from germline, CDR1 is ENHRY and CDR2 is SYGVKD. CDR3 size: 15 residues. Trimming pared 5 bases from V and 1 base from J, leaving 11 bases between.